The sequence of this T cell receptor beta chain was determined in a study of somatic mutations in cytotoxic T cells in rheumatoid arthritis. Study-level findings and limits: A rise in CD8+ clonality with age was seen in rheumatoid arthritis patients but not in healthy controls. The authors did not adjust the slight TRBV07 underrepresentation in rheumatoid arthritis patients for multiple comparisons. A significant difference in CD8+ T-cell clonality was not found between rheumatoid arthritis patients and age-matched healthy controls.

In regard to this clone: Its antigen is currently unknown.

Buffy coats from blood donors, median age roughly 59 years (range about 21-70), less than 70% female, served as healthy controls. The germline V gene has CDR1 MNHEY and CDR2 SMNVEV (reference sequence). This CDR3 comprises 14 residues. Trimming shortened V by 4 bases and J by 3 bases, and 12 bases separated the two germline ends. Some clones are missing from TCRdb's copy, which holds only in-frame ones; the method was immunoSEQ multiplex PCR. The profile shows about 12,000 clones, approximately 74% of them singletons. The sequence derives from a man aged 70-80 years in good health. The rearrangement joins TRBV27 to TRBJ1-2; no firm D call. The sequenced sample was CD8+ T cells sorted from blood. The CDR3 reads CASSWSAGDYGYTF. The CDR3 coding sequence is TGTGCCAGCAGTTGGTCGGCCGGAGACTATGGCTACACCTTC.